These 32 T cell receptor beta chains share one sample of origin, sequenced in a study of T cell responses to AZD1222 COVID-19 vaccine. Generated by immunoSEQ multiplex PCR, the TCRdb table keeps only in-frame clones and is missing some. The sample includes 90,000 to 130,000 clones, roughly 93% of them seen just once. This specimen was peripheral blood, taken 28 days after the second AZD1222 dose. The receptors were sampled from an adult who received the AZD1222 COVID-19 vaccine.

V usage is TRBV6-5 and J usage is TRBJ1-6, with a possible D match to TRBD1 (5 bases). There are 14 residues in the CDR3. Germline V lookup: CDR1 MNHEY, CDR2 SVGAGI. V lost 7 bases, J lost 0 bases, and 7 bases lay in between. The CDR3 nucleotides read TGTGCCAGCACAGGGAGCTCCTATAATTCACCCCTCCACTTT. It codes for CASTGSSYNSPLHF.

The chain is built from TRBV7-2 and TRBJ1-2; no definite D call. Germline V CDR1 and CDR2: SGHTA, FQGNSA. CDR3 length: 13 amino acids. V was trimmed by 5 bases and J by 4 bases, leaving 11 bases between them. This CDR3 is CASSLTEIYGYTF. Written as DNA, the CDR3 is TGTGCCAGCAGCCTGACGGAGATCTATGGCTACACCTTC.

The chain has TRBV12-3 or TRBV12-4 and TRBJ2-7; D is unresolved. CDR3 size: 13 residues. V gave up 5 bases and J gave up 6 bases, with 14 bases separating them. The CDR3 here is CASSQIGRVEQYF. The DNA of the CDR3 is TGTGCCAGCAGTCAGATAGGAAGAGTCGAGCAGTACTTC.

This rearrangement joins TRBV5-1 to TRBJ1-2, with D perhaps TRBD1 (6 bases). The ends were cut back, 0 bases at V and 0 bases at J, with 9 bases in the middle. Germline V gives CDR1 SGHRS, CDR2 YFSETQ. This CDR3 is built from 15 residues. The CDR3 nucleotides are TGCGCCAGCAGCTTGGTACCAGGGGCTAACTATGGCTACACCTTC. This encodes CASSLVPGANYGYTF.

The chain combines TRBV5-4 with TRBJ1-1, with D maybe TRBD1 (5 bases). CDR1 is SGHNT, CDR2 YYREEE, per germline (reference sequence). V lost 0 bases and J lost 5, with 14 bases in between. The CDR3 contains 15 residues. CDR3 residues: CASSLGGRVGTEAFF. The CDR3 region has the DNA TGTGCCAGCAGCTTGGGGGGCAGGGTGGGGACTGAAGCTTTCTTT.

The chain carries TRBV2 and TRBJ1-5; D may be TRBD1 (5 bases). The CDR3 totals 14 residues. From germline, CDR1 is SNHLY and CDR2 FYNNEI. Deletions cut 6 bases from V and 2 bases from J, with 11 bases between. The CDR3: CASRSRGGNQPQHF. CDR3 nucleotides: TGTGCCAGCAGGAGCAGAGGGGGCAATCAGCCCCAGCATTTT. The full variable domain, its missing parts supplied by reference TRBV2 and TRBJ1-5, is EPEVTQTPSHQVTQMGQEVILRCVPISNHLYFYWYRQILGQKVEFLVSFYNNEISEKSEIFDDQFSVERPDGSNFTLKIRSTKLEDSAMYFCASRSRGGNQPQHFGDGTRLSIL.

J is TRBJ1-1 and V is TRBV6-5; tentatively, D is TRBD1 (5 bases). Germline CDR1 MNHEY, CDR2 SVGAGI. Trimming removed 2 bases at V and 8 bases at J, with 12 bases between. This CDR3 comprises 13 residues. The CDR3 loop reads CASSYERGREAFF. The DNA of the CDR3 is TGTGCCAGCAGTTACGAGAGGGGAAGAGAAGCTTTCTTT.

The genes are TRBV9 and TRBJ2-7, with D tentatively TRBD1 (6 bases). The CDR3 extends over 15 amino acids. With 0 bases removed from V and 7 bases from J, the gap between germline ends came to 17 bases. The germline gives CDR1 SGDLS, CDR2 YYNGEE. CDR3 coding DNA: TGTGCCAGCAGCGTAGCTCTGAATTCCCAGGGGGAGCAGTACTTC. Protein: CASSVALNSQGEQYF.

The gene calls are TRBV5-5 and TRBJ1-3; tentatively, D is TRBD1 (6 bases). Germline CDR1 reads SGHKS; CDR2 reads YYEKEE (reference sequence). Trimming pared 3 bases from V and 3 bases from J, leaving 13 bases between. This CDR3 has 15 amino acids. DNA of the CDR3: TGTGCCAGCAGCTATCCTGGGGGCCGTGGAAACACCATATATTTT. It specifies CASSYPGGRGNTIYF.

The rearrangement joins TRBV10-1 to TRBJ1-1; the D gene is possibly TRBD1 (5 bases). Germline V gives CDR1 WNHNN, CDR2 SYGVQD (reference sequence). The CDR3 runs 13 residues. Trimming took off 2 bases at V and 5 bases at J, with 9 bases between the two ends. DNA of the CDR3: TGCGCCAGCAGTGAGACTTGGGGGACTGAAGCTTTCTTT. Amino acid sequence: CASSETWGTEAFF.

The CDR3 here is CASSAAGGGTGELFF. CDR3 coding DNA: TGCGCCAGCAGCGCAGCCGGCGGGGGCACCGGGGAGCTGTTTTTT. The rearrangement uses TRBV5-1 and TRBJ2-2; TRBD2 aligns across 7 bases. The CDR3 contains 15 residues. Germline CDR1 and CDR2: SGHRS and YFSETQ. Trimming cost V 4 bases and J 4 bases; bases outside gene matches: 7.

The chain recombines TRBV10-3 with TRBJ1-2, with TRBD1 identical over 9 bases. The CDR3 is 16 amino acids. With V trimmed by 8 bases and J by 4 bases, 14 bases remained unmatched. CDR1 ENHRY and CDR2 SYGVKD come from the germline V gene. The CDR3 reads CAIGGTGPRTLYGYTF. As DNA, the CDR3 is TGTGCCATCGGAGGGACAGGGCCACGGACACTCTATGGCTACACCTTC.

J is TRBJ1-4 and V is TRBV6-2 or TRBV6-3; 8 positions match TRBD1. CDR1 and CDR2 (germline): MNHEY, SVGEGT. Trimming took 5 bases from V and 7 from J; bases not matched to a gene: 6. The CDR3 is 14 amino acids. CDR3 sequence: CASSTTGGSEKLFF. CDR3 nucleotides: TGTGCCAGCAGTACAACAGGGGGGAGTGAAAAACTGTTTTTT.

The chain has TRBV3-1 (or the pseudogene TRBV3-2) and TRBJ1-6; no clear D gene. V was trimmed by 1 base and J by 8 bases, leaving 15 bases between them. Per the germline V gene, CDR1 is LGHDT and CDR2 is YNNKEL (reference sequence). The CDR3 sequence is 16 residues long. The CDR3, as DNA: TGTGCCAGCAGCCAAGGGATCTCTAGTCGTTATTCACCCCTCCACTTT. Translation gives CASSQGISSRYSPLHF.

This chain links TRBV19 with TRBJ1-2; tentative D call: TRBD1 (6 bases). Per the germline V gene, CDR1 is LNHDA and CDR2 is SQIVND (reference sequence). Trimming left V 7 bases short and J 5 bases short, with 26 bases between. The CDR3 totals 17 residues. CDR3 sequence (DNA): TGTGCCAGTACCACGACCGGGACACTCCCTGTACCTTATGGCTACACCTTC. Translation gives CASTTTGTLPVPYGYTF.

As for this clone: A read error may produce the germline difference seen at one junction end. J is TRBJ1-1 and V is TRBV2, with D unclear. The germline V gene encodes CDR1 SNHLY and CDR2 FYNNEI. This CDR3 has 13 residues. The CDR3 DNA follows: TGTGCCACCAGTAGTGTTGGGTACACTGAAGCTTTCTTT. The encoded protein is CATSSVGYTEAFF.

The chain is built from TRBV5-1 and TRBJ2-1; TRBD2 matches at 8 bases. CDR3 length equals 15 residues. Germline V gene lookup returns CDR1 SGHRS and CDR2 YFSETQ. Losses at the gene ends were 0 bases for V and 6 bases for J; bases not matched to a gene: 5. The CDR3 reads CASSLATGTSNEQFF. In DNA form, the CDR3 reads TGCGCCAGCAGCTTGGCCACCGGGACTAGCAATGAGCAGTTCTTC.

The J gene is TRBJ2-3, the V gene TRBV4-2, with 13 positions matching TRBD2. There are 18 residues in the CDR3. The V segment lost 0 bases and the J segment 2 bases; nucleotides outside the gene matches: 5. The germline gives CDR1 LGHNA, CDR2 YNFKEQ. The CDR3, as DNA: TGTGCCAGCAGCCAAGACCCGACTAGCGGGGGGAACACAGATACGCAGTATTTT. Translated, it gives CASSQDPTSGGNTDTQYF.

Only one count was recorded for this clone. The chain recombines TRBV20-1 with TRBJ2-1; TRBD2 matches at 11 bases. Unmatched junction bases numbered 15, after V lost 3 bases and J lost 8 bases. Per the germline V gene, CDR1 is DFQATT and CDR2 is SNEGSKA (reference sequence). The CDR3 is 17 residues long. The CDR3 reads CSASHVGTSGSPYEQFF. For the CDR3, the DNA is TGCAGTGCTAGTCATGTGGGAACTAGCGGGAGCCCCTATGAGCAGTTCTTC.

This sequence joins TRBV12-3 or TRBV12-4 and TRBJ1-1; D unresolved. The V end lost 6 bases, the J end lost 1 base, and 9 bases lay between the germline ends. CDR3 length equals 13 residues. The CDR3 is CASRLRENTEAFF. CDR3 nucleotide sequence: TGTGCCAGCAGATTGAGGGAGAACACTGAAGCTTTCTTT.

The rearrangement links TRBV9 to TRBJ1-3; 7 nucleotides line up with TRBD1. With 3 bases clipped from V and 2 bases from J, the junction kept 5 bases outside the gene matches. The CDR3 loop spans 15 amino acids. Per the germline V gene, CDR1 is SGDLS and CDR2 is YYNGEE. The CDR3 DNA follows: TGTGCCAGCAGCGGGGGACAGTTGCCTGGAAACACCATATATTTT. Protein product: CASSGGQLPGNTIYF. Supplemented by reference TRBV9 and TRBJ1-3, the full variable domain reads DSGVTQTPKHLITATGQRVTLRCSPRSGDLSVYWYQQSLDQGLQFLIQYYNGEERAKGNILERFSAQQFPDLHSELNLSSLELGDSALYFCASSGGQLPGNTIYFGEGSWLTVV.

This chain uses TRBV5-6 with TRBJ1-2; D ambiguous. Trimming removed 3 bases at V and 8 bases at J, with 23 bases between. Per germline, CDR1 SGHDT and CDR2 YYEEEE. The length of the CDR3 is 16 residues. The CDR3 sequence: CASSSLGPRGLGGYTF. CDR3 DNA: TGTGCCAGCAGCTCACTAGGACCGCGTGGGCTGGGGGGCTACACCTTC. Together with reference TRBV5-6 and TRBJ1-2, the CDR3 gives the full variable domain: DAGVTQSPTHLIKTRGQQVTLRCSPKSGHDTVSWYQQALGQGPQFIFQYYEEEERQRGNFPDRFSGHQFPNYSSELNVNALLLGDSALYLCASSSLGPRGLGGYTFGSGTRLTVV.

V is TRBV5-1 and J is TRBJ1-2, with D tentatively TRBD1 (6 bases). The CDR3 consists of 13 residues. CDR1 is SGHRS and CDR2 is YFSETQ in the germline V gene. Trimming left V 0 bases short and J 8 bases short, with 11 bases between. The CDR3 reads CASSLGQDKGYTF. DNA of the CDR3: TGCGCCAGCAGCTTGGGACAGGATAAGGGCTACACCTTC.

V and J are TRBV5-6 and TRBJ2-4; TRBD2 matches 13 bases. V gave up 7 bases and J gave up 3 bases; unmatched junction bases: 10. CDR3 length equals 17 residues. Germline assignment: CDR1 SGHDT and CDR2 YYEEEE. This CDR3 is CASRGGGTSGNKNIQYF. CDR3 coding DNA: TGTGCCAGCCGGGGTGGGGGGACTAGCGGGAACAAAAACATTCAGTACTTC.

The V gene is TRBV27, the J gene TRBJ2-2, with 10 bases lining up with TRBD1. This CDR3 has 17 amino acids. Unmatched junction bases numbered 5, after V lost 0 bases and J lost 4 bases. The V gene's germline CDR1 is MNHEY and CDR2 SMNVEV (reference sequence). Here the CDR3 reads CASSLSTGGSVTGELFF. CDR3 coding DNA: TGTGCCAGCAGTTTATCGACAGGGGGCAGTGTCACCGGGGAGCTGTTTTTT.

The chain links TRBV5-4 to TRBJ2-7; D is unresolved. The germline V gene has CDR1 SGHNT and CDR2 YYREEE (reference sequence). The CDR3 totals 14 residues. Trimming took 4 bases from V and 1 from J, leaving 12 bases between them. The CDR3 sequence is CASSRLGLSYEQYF. DNA of the CDR3: TGTGCCAGCAGCCGCTTGGGCCTTTCCTACGAGCAGTACTTC.

The chain combines TRBV6-1 with TRBJ2-7; D might be TRBD2 (5 bases). Germline loops: CDR1 MNHNS, CDR2 SASEGT. V was trimmed by 5 bases and J by 2 bases, leaving 13 bases between them. The CDR3 consists of 14 residues. CDR3 DNA: TGTGCCAGCAGTTTCTACGGGATTCCCTACGAGCAGTACTTC. This encodes CASSFYGIPYEQYF.

This chain links TRBV19 with TRBJ1-5, with D unresolved. Germline V gene lookup returns CDR1 LNHDA and CDR2 SQIVND (reference sequence). The ends were cut back, 3 bases at V and 6 bases at J, with 12 bases in the middle. CDR3 length equals 14 residues. DNA of the CDR3: TGTGCCAGTAGTATCCATGGGCCCAGTCAGCCCCAGCATTTT. It yields the protein CASSIHGPSQPQHF. The full variable domain, with the rest looked up from reference TRBV19 and TRBJ1-5, is DGGITQSPKYLFRKEGQNVTLSCEQNLNHDAMYWYRQDPGQGLRLIYYSQIVNDFQKGDIAEGYSVSREKKESFPLTVTSAQKNPTAFYLCASSIHGPSQPQHFGDGTRLSIL.

This CDR3 is CASSLFKGLNQPQHF. The CDR3 DNA follows: TGTGCCAGCAGCTTGTTTAAGGGCCTCAATCAGCCCCAGCATTTT. This chain connects TRBV5-6 to TRBJ1-5; no firm D call. Trimming cost V 1 base and J 3 bases, with 11 bases left between them. Germline CDR1 SGHDT, CDR2 YYEEEE. This CDR3 is 15 amino acids long.

Here the CDR3 DNA reads TGTGCCAGCAGCCAGGACAGGAGACGGCACGGAAAACTGTTTTTT. Its translation: CASSQDRRRHGKLFF. The rearrangement links TRBV14 to TRBJ1-4, with TRBD1 matching 7 bases. Germline V gene sequence: CDR1 SGHDN, CDR2 FVKESK. The CDR3 runs 15 residues. Trimming cost V 3 bases and J 10 bases; bases outside gene matches: 11. The whole variable domain, remainder taken from reference TRBV14 and TRBJ1-4, is EAGVTQFPSHSVIEKGQTVTLRCDPISGHDNLYWYRRVMGKEIKFLLHFVKESKQDESGMPNNRFLAERTGGTYSTLKVQPAELEDSGVYFCASSQDRRRHGKLFFGSGTQLSVL.

The chain uses TRBV7-2 and TRBJ1-1, with D perhaps TRBD1 (5 bases). V shed 3 bases and J shed 5 bases, with 10 bases lying between them. The germline CDR1 and CDR2 sequences are SGHTA and FQGNSA. This CDR3 has 13 residues. The CDR3 here is CASSFLEGTEAFF. As DNA, the CDR3 is TGTGCCAGCAGCTTCCTGGAGGGGACTGAAGCTTTCTTT.

The chain has TRBV5-1 and TRBJ2-7, with TRBD2 identical over 11 bases. There are 14 residues in the CDR3. V was clipped by 4 bases and J by 4 bases; unmatched bases: 4. Looked up from germline, CDR1 is SGHRS and CDR2 is YFSETQ. The CDR3 region has the DNA TGCGCCAGCAGCCCAACTAGCGGGAGATACGAGCAGTACTTC. It specifies CASSPTSGRYEQYF.